This T cell receptor beta chain was identified during a study of T-cell memory formation after mild COVID-19. This clonotype appeared many times. Its antigen is unidentified. Germline CDR1 reads SGHTA; CDR2 reads FQGTGA. The V gene lost 3 bases and the J gene lost 1 base, with 15 bases spanning the gap. There are 16 residues in the CDR3. Whole-study results and caveats: Clones contracting over day 15 to 85 were CD4/CD8 balanced, with later expanders leaning CD4+.

MiXCR was run by TCRdb on the 5' RACE reads, yielding one entry per CDR3 protein. This sample has roughly 150,000 distinct CDR3 sequences, with about an eighth found just once. Sequencing was performed on PBMCs or a T cell subset sorted from them (not recorded which). The origin of this receptor is a man aged 18 to 30 who had mild COVID-19 (a few samples of this study predate the infection). Cell type and time point are not known. The rearrangement joins TRBV7-3 to TRBJ2-5, with D tentatively TRBD2 (5 bases). CDR3 DNA sequence: TGTGCCAGCAGCTTGGTAGTCAGCGGAGGCCAAGAGACCCAGTACTTC. Translating it yields CASSLVVSGGQETQYF.